Described below is a single TCR beta chain sequence and its context. CDR1 MNHEY and CDR2 SMNVEV come from the germline V gene (reference sequence). This CDR3 has 15 residues. V lost 2 bases and J lost 0; bases outside the gene matches: 2. The sample comes from a study of blood T cells in healthy people across ages. Whenever a sample was processed, at least 7 million PBMCs were isolated. Alongside a J-beta primer mix, a sample-barcoded 5' primer served in a second PCR lasting about 6 to 12 cycles. TCRdb called the 5' RACE reads again in MiXCR, with one record for every CDR3 protein. This sample has approximately 780,000 distinct CDR3 sequences; under 30% occur once, and the top ten carry about 2.9%. These same records also appear under a second study, on T cells of mothers and their children. That work contributes: A few mothers and their six children, all healthy Caucasians, donated. Related and unrelated pairs show similar shaping of TCR recombination output by thymic selection.

The sequenced material came from blood. This sequence originates from a boy aged 10-17 years in good health. This chain links TRBV27 with TRBJ2-7, with 9 bases lining up with TRBD2. CDR3 sequence: CASSLRRGGSYEQYF. CDR3 nucleotides: TGTGCCAGCAGTTTAAGGCGGGGGGGCTCCTACGAGCAGTACTTC.